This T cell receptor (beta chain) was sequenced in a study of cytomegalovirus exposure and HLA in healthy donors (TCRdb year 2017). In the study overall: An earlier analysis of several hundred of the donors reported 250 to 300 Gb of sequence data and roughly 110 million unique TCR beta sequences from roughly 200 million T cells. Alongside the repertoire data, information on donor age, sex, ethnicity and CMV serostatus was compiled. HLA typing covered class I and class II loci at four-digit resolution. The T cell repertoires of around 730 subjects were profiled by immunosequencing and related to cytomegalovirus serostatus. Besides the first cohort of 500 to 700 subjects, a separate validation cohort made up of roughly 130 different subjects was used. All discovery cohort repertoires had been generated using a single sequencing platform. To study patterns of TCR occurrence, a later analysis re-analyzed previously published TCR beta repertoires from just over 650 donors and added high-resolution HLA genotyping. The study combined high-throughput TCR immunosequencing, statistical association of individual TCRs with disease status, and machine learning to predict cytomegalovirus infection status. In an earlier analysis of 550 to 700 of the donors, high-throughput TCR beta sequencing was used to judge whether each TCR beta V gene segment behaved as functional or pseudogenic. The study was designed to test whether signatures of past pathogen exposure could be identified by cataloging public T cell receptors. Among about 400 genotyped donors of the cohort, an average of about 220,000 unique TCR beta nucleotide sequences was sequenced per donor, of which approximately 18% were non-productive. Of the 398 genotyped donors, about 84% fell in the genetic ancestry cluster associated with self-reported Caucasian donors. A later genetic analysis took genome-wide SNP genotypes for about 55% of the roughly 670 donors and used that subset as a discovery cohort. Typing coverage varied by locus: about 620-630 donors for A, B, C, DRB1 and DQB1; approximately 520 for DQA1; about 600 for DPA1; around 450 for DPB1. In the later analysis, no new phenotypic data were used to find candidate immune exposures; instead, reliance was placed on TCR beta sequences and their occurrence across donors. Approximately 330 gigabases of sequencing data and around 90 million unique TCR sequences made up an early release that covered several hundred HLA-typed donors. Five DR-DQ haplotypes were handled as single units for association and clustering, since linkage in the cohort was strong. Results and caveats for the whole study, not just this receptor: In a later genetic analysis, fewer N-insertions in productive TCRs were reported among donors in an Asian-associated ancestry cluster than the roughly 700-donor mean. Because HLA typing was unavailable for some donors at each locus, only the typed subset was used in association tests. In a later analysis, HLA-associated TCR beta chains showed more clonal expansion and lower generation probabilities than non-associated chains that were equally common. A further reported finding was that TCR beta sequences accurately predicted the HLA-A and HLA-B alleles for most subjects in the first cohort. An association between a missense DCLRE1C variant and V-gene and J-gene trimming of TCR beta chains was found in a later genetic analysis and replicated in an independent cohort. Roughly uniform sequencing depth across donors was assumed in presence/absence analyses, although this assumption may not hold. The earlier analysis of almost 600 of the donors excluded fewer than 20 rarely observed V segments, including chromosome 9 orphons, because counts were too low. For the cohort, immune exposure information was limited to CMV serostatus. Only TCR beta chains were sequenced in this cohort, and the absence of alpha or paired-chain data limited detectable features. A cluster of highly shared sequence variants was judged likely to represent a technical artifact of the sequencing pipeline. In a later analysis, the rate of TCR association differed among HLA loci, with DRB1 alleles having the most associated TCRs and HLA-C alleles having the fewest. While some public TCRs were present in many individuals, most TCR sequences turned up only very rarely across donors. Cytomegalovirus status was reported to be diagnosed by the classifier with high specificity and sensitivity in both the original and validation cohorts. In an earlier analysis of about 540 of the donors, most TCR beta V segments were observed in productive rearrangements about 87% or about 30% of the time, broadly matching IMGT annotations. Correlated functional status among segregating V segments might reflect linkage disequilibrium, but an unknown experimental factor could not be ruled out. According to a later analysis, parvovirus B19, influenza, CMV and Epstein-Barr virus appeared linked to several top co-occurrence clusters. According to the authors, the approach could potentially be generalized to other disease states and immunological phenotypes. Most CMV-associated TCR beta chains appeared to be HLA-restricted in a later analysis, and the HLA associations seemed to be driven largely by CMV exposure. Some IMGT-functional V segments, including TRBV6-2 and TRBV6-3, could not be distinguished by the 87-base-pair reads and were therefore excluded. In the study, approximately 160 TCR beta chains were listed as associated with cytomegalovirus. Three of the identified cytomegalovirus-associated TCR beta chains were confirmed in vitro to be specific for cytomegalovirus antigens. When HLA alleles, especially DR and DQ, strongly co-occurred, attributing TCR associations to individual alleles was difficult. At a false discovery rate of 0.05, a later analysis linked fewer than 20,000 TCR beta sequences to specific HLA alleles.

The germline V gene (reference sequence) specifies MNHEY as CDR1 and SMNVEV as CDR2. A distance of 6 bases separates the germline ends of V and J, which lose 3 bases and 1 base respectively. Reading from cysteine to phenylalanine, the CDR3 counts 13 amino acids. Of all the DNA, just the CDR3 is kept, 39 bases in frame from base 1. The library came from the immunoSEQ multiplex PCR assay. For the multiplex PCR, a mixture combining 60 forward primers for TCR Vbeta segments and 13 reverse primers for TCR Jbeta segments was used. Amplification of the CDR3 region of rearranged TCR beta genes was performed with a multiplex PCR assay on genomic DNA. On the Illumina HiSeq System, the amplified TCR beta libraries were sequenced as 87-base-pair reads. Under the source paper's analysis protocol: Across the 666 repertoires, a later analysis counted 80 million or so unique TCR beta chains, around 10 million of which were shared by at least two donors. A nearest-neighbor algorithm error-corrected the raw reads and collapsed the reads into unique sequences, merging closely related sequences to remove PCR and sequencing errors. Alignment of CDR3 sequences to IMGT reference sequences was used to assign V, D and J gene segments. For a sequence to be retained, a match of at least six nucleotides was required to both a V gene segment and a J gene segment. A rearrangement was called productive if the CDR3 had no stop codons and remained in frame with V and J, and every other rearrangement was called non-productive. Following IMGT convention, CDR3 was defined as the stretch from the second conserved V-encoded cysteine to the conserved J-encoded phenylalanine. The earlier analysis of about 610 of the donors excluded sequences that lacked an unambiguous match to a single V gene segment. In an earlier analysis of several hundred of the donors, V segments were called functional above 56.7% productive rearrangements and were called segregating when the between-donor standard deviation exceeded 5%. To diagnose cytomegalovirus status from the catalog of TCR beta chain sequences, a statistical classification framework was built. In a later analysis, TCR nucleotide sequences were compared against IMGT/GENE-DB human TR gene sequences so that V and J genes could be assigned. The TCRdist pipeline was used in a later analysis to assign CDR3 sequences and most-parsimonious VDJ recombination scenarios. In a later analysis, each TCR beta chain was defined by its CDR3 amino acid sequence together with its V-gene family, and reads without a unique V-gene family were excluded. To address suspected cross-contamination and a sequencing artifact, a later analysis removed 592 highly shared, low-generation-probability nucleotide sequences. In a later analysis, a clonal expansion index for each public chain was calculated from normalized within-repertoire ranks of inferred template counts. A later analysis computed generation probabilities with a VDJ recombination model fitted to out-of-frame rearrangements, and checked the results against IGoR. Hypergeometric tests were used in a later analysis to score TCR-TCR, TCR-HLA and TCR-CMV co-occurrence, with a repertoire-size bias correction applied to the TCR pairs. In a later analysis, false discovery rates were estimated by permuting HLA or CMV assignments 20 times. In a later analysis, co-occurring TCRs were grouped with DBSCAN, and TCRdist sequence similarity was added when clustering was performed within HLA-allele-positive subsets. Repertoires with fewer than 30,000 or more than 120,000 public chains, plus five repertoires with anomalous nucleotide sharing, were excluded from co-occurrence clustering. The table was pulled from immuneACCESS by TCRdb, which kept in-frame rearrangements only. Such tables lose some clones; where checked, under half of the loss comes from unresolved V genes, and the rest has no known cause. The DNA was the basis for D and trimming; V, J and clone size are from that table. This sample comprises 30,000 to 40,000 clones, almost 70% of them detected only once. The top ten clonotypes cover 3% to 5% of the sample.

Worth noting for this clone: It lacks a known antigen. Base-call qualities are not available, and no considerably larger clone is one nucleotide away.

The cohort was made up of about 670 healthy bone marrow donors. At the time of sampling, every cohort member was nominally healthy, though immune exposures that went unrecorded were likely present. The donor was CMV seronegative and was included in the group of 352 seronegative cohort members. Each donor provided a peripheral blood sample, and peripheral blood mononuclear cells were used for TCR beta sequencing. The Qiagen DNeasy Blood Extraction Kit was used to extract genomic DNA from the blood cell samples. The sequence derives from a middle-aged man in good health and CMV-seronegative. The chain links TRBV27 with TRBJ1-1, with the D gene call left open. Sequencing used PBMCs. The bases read TGTGCCAGCAGTTTGGGAGAGAACACTGAAGCTTTCTTT. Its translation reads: CASSLGENTEAFF.